These T cell receptor beta chains were read from a single sample in a study of vaccination effects on CD4 cells after COVID-19. Assay used: immunoSEQ multiplex PCR; TCRdb lists only in-frame clones, some missing. The sample consists of 15,000 or so clones, 60% to 85% of them appearing once. These receptors' antigens are unknown. The specimen was CD4+ T cells from PBMCs cultured with HCoV-NL63 spike peptides, collected after COVID-19 vaccination. The receptors were sampled from a human donor who had a prior SARS-CoV-2 infection. Each CDR3 is given with its conserved first and last residue. Each record gives: D gene, clone size, V gene, J gene, CDR3 protein, CDR3 DNA. D genes are given only for firm matches. Clone sizes are given selectively: once, few, many, or a class where the clone is expanded.

NA	few	TRBV4-1	TRBJ2-2	CASSQDLSWDTGELFF	TGCGCCAGCAGCCAAGATCTGAGTTGGGACACCGGGGAGCTGTTTTTT
TRBD2	NA	TRBV24-1	TRBJ2-5	CATPSGSAQYF	TGTGCCACCCCTAGCGGGTCTGCCCAGTACTTC
NA	NA	TRBV6-5	TRBJ2-1	CASSYAPVGNINEQFF	TGTGCCAGCAGCTACGCCCCAGTCGGGAATATTAATGAGCAGTTCTTC
TRBD2	NA	TRBV11-3	TRBJ2-1	CASSARVAGGLYNEQFF	TGTGCCAGCAGCGCCCGGGTAGCGGGAGGCCTGTACAATGAGCAGTTCTTC
NA	once	TRBV2	TRBJ1-5	CASGRNQPQHF	TGTGCCAGCGGACGCAATCAGCCCCAGCATTTT
TRBD2	once	TRBV5-5	TRBJ2-7	CASSTLAGGEQYF	TGTGCCAGCAGCACCTTAGCGGGGGGCGAGCAGTACTTC
NA	NA	TRBV19	TRBJ2-6	CASSEFLPGANVLTF	TGTGCCAGTAGTGAATTTTTACCCGGGGCCAACGTCCTGACTTTC
NA	NA	TRBV7-7	TRBJ2-3	CASSLDGDLTDTQYF	TGTGCTAGCAGCTTAGACGGGGACCTCACAGATACGCAGTATTTT
NA	once	TRBV29-1	TRBJ2-5	CSVRGHQETQYF	TGCAGCGTTCGAGGGCACCAAGAGACCCAGTACTTC
NA	NA	TRBV27	TRBJ1-2	CASSTRQLYGYTF	TGTGCCAGCAGTACCCGACAGCTCTATGGCTACACCTTC
TRBD2	NA	TRBV5-1	TRBJ2-3	CASSLTSGVTDTQYF	TGCGCCAGCAGCTTGACTAGCGGGGTCACAGATACGCAGTATTTT
TRBD1	NA	TRBV5-4	TRBJ1-2	CASSLQGAIYGYTF	TGTGCCAGCAGCTTGCAGGGGGCAATTTATGGCTACACCTTC
NA	NA	TRBV6-5	TRBJ2-6	CASSYSLSGANVLTF	TGTGCCAGCAGTTACTCTCTCTCTGGGGCCAACGTCCTGACTTTC
NA	NA	TRBV4-2	TRBJ1-3	CASSQVARGRGLSGNTIYF	TGTGCCAGCAGCCAAGTTGCTAGGGGTAGGGGCCTCTCTGGAAACACCATATATTTT
TRBD1	NA	TRBV14	TRBJ1-1	CASRLGGQGSETEAFF	TGTGCCAGCAGACTCGGGGGACAGGGAAGTGAAACTGAAGCTTTCTTT
NA	NA	TRBV6-5	TRBJ2-2	CASKEGGGTGELFF	TGTGCCAGCAAGGAGGGGGGCGGGACCGGGGAGCTGTTTTTT
NA	NA	TRBV7-2	TRBJ1-1	CASSPPGGNTEAFF	TGTGCCAGCTCTCCCCCGGGGGGCAACACTGAAGCTTTCTTT
NA	NA	TRBV5-1	TRBJ2-7	CASSFITDGTPYEQYF	TGCGCCAGCAGCTTTATCACGGACGGGACCCCCTACGAGCAGTACTTC
NA	NA	TRBV30	TRBJ1-2	CAWNGGNYGYTF	TGTGCCTGGAACGGCGGGAACTATGGCTACACCTTC
NA	few	TRBV5-4	TRBJ1-1	CASSSGIGANTEAFF	TGTGCCAGCAGCTCGGGAATAGGGGCGAACACTGAAGCTTTCTTT
NA	NA	TRBV6-5	TRBJ2-1	CASRYLRGGPYNEQFF	TGTGCCAGCAGATACCTAAGGGGGGGGCCATACAATGAGCAGTTCTTC
TRBD2	once	TRBV5-4	TRBJ2-3	CASSLGRGFSTDTQYF	TGTGCCAGCAGCTTGGGGCGGGGGTTCAGCACAGATACGCAGTATTTT
TRBD2	NA	TRBV2	TRBJ2-5	CASRLRTAREGTQYF	TGTGCCAGCAGACTTAGGACGGCCCGGGAGGGGACCCAGTACTTC
NA	NA	TRBV9	TRBJ2-1	CASSPGLGSYNEQFF	TGTGCCAGCAGCCCCGGACTGGGGTCCTACAATGAGCAGTTCTTC
NA	NA	TRBV30	TRBJ2-7	CAWSGVGDEQYF	TGTGCCTGGAGTGGGGTCGGGGACGAGCAGTACTTC
TRBD1	NA	TRBV4-1	TRBJ2-2	CASSRSTGTGVTGELFF	TGCGCCAGCAGCCGATCAACCGGGACAGGGGTTACCGGGGAGCTGTTTTTT
NA	NA	TRBV11-3	TRBJ2-5	CASTRGETQYF	TGTGCCAGCACGCGCGGCGAGACCCAGTACTTC
NA	NA	TRBV6-5	TRBJ1-4	CASSYGSRAADEKLFF	TGTGCCAGCAGTTACGGGTCCCGGGCCGCGGATGAAAAACTGTTTTTT
TRBD1	NA	TRBV7-9	TRBJ2-7	CASSPTGFGEQYF	TGTGCCAGCAGCCCGACAGGGTTCGGCGAGCAGTACTTC
TRBD1	few	TRBV5-1	TRBJ1-2	CASSERTGGGGYTF	TGCGCCAGCAGCGAAAGGACAGGCGGGGGTGGCTACACCTTC
TRBD2	once	TRBV24-1	TRBJ2-3	CATSDTTSGRLTDTQYF	TGTGCCACCAGTGATACGACTAGCGGGAGGCTCACAGATACGCAGTATTTT
NA	few	TRBV6-6	TRBJ2-1	CASSYRGWEQFF	TGTGCCAGCAGTTACAGGGGCTGGGAGCAGTTCTTC
NA	NA	TRBV6-5	TRBJ1-1	CASSYAGEENTEAFF	TGTGCCAGCAGTTACGCAGGGGAGGAGAACACTGAAGCTTTCTTT
TRBD1	NA	TRBV18	TRBJ1-1	CASSSTGVNTEAFF	TGTGCCAGCTCATCAACAGGGGTGAACACTGAAGCTTTCTTT
TRBD2	NA	TRBV4-3	TRBJ2-5	CASSQDVPRSISGRWQETQYF	TGCGCCAGCAGCCAAGACGTCCCGAGATCAATTAGCGGGAGGTGGCAAGAGACCCAGTACTTC
NA	NA	TRBV7-2	TRBJ2-7	CASSQGVGREQYF	TGTGCCAGCAGCCAGGGGGTCGGGAGAGAGCAGTACTTC
NA	NA	TRBV7-8	TRBJ1-2	CASSFETANYGYTF	TGTGCCAGCAGCTTTGAGACAGCTAACTATGGCTACACCTTC